Listed below are T cell receptor beta chains from one sample, sequenced in a study of T cell repertoires in cytomegalovirus infection. MiXCR, run by TCRdb on the reads, gives a single entry per CDR3 protein. The table has about 450,000 distinct CDR3 sequences, 31% seen once. The sample was PBMCs. These receptor sequences come from a human donor in good health (CMV status not recorded). Some clones in this sample may be carry-over from other donors' samples. CDR3s include the opening cysteine and the closing phenylalanine or tryptophan. Fields, in order: CDR3 protein, CDR3 DNA, J gene, V gene, clone size, D gene. D genes are given only for firm matches. Some rows mark clone size as missing; the rest say once, few, many or name a class of expanded clone.

CDR3aa: CASSQTGRNTEAFF
CDR3nt: TGTGCCAGCAGTCAAACAGGGAGGAACACTGAAGCTTTCTTT
j_gene: TRBJ1-1
v_gene: TRBV7-2
abundance: NA
d_gene: NA

CDR3aa: CASSFPDRGGYTF
CDR3nt: TGTGCCAGCAGTTTCCCAGACAGGGGTGGCTACACCTTC
j_gene: TRBJ1-2
v_gene: TRBV28
abundance: many
d_gene: TRBD1

CDR3aa: CASSQEGGRTGELFF
CDR3nt: TGTGCCAGCAGCCAAGAGGGGGGGCGTACCGGGGAGCTGTTTTTT
j_gene: TRBJ2-2
v_gene: TRBV4-2
abundance: NA
d_gene: NA

CDR3aa: CAGAQGNEQFF
CDR3nt: TGTGCCGGCGCACAGGGAAATGAGCAGTTCTTC
j_gene: TRBJ2-1
v_gene: TRBV6-1
abundance: few
d_gene: NA

CDR3aa: CASSPGTGVYEQYF
CDR3nt: TGTGCCAGCAGCCCCGGGACAGGGGTCTACGAGCAGTACTTC
j_gene: TRBJ2-7
v_gene: TRBV12-3/TRBV12-4
abundance: many
d_gene: TRBD1

CDR3aa: CASSEEDRAGTDTQYF
CDR3nt: TGTGCCAGCAGTGAAGAGGACAGGGCGGGGACAGATACGCAGTATTTT
j_gene: TRBJ2-3
v_gene: TRBV6-1
abundance: NA
d_gene: TRBD1

CDR3aa: CASSQAFRGELDTEAFF
CDR3nt: TGTGCCAGCAGCCAAGCCTTTCGGGGGGAGTTGGACACTGAAGCTTTCTTT
j_gene: TRBJ1-1
v_gene: TRBV3-1
abundance: NA
d_gene: NA

CDR3aa: CASSLLLQGGSYGYTF
CDR3nt: TGTGCCAGCAGTTTACTACTTCAGGGTGGGAGCTATGGCTACACCTTC
j_gene: TRBJ1-2
v_gene: TRBV28
abundance: NA
d_gene: NA

CDR3aa: CASSFLGVDYGYTF
CDR3nt: TGTGCCAGCAGCTTCTTAGGGGTAGACTATGGCTACACCTTC
j_gene: TRBJ1-2
v_gene: TRBV5-4
abundance: few
d_gene: NA

CDR3aa: CASSRFRDRWTSGGRAEQFF
CDR3nt: TGTGCCAGCAGTAGATTCCGGGACAGGTGGACTAGCGGGGGGAGGGCTGAGCAGTTCTTC
j_gene: TRBJ2-1
v_gene: TRBV6-5
abundance: NA
d_gene: TRBD2

CDR3aa: CASSRLAGGRTYEQYF
CDR3nt: TGTGCCAGCAGCCGACTAGCGGGGGGGCGGACCTACGAGCAGTACTTC
j_gene: TRBJ2-7
v_gene: TRBV11-1
abundance: NA
d_gene: TRBD2

CDR3aa: CYSSHPVADTQYF
CDR3nt: TGCTACAGCAGCCACCCTGTCGCAGATACGCAGTATTTT
j_gene: TRBJ2-3
v_gene: TRBV4-1
abundance: NA
d_gene: NA

CDR3aa: CASSLQRLSTDTQYF
CDR3nt: TGTGCCAGCAGTCTTCAGCGGCTTAGCACAGATACGCAGTATTTT
j_gene: TRBJ2-3
v_gene: TRBV28
abundance: few
d_gene: NA

CDR3aa: CASSFGLASGNEQFF
CDR3nt: TGTGCCAGCAGTTTCGGACTAGCCTCAGGTAATGAGCAGTTCTTC
j_gene: TRBJ2-1
v_gene: TRBV7-2
abundance: many
d_gene: TRBD2

CDR3aa: CASSEIGPEPGTGELFF
CDR3nt: TGTGCCAGCAGTGAAATTGGCCCGGAGCCGGGGACCGGGGAGCTGTTTTTT
j_gene: TRBJ2-2
v_gene: TRBV2
abundance: NA
d_gene: NA

CDR3aa: CASSLEFSGANVLTF
CDR3nt: TGTGCCAGCAGCTTAGAATTCTCTGGGGCCAACGTCCTGACTTTC
j_gene: TRBJ2-6
v_gene: TRBV7-2
abundance: many
d_gene: NA

CDR3aa: CASSLVLKPYNEQFF
CDR3nt: TGTGCCAGCAGCTTAGTCTTGAAACCATACAATGAGCAGTTCTTC
j_gene: TRBJ2-1
v_gene: TRBV7-4
abundance: once
d_gene: NA

CDR3aa: CSATRIREGQGYTF
CDR3nt: TGCAGTGCCACTAGGATCAGGGAGGGTCAGGGCTACACCTTC
j_gene: TRBJ1-2
v_gene: TRBV20-1
abundance: few
d_gene: NA

CDR3aa: CASSSFTEAEAFF
CDR3nt: TGTGCCAGCAGCTCCTTCACCGAAGCTGAAGCTTTCTTT
j_gene: TRBJ1-1
v_gene: TRBV7-2
abundance: many
d_gene: NA

CDR3aa: CSANKGMNSPLHF
CDR3nt: TGCAGTGCTAACAAGGGAATGAATTCACCCCTCCACTTT
j_gene: TRBJ1-6
v_gene: TRBV20-1
abundance: few
d_gene: NA

CDR3aa: CATQTEQLWGTEAFF
CDR3nt: TGTGCCACCCAAACGGAACAGCTCTGGGGCACTGAAGCTTTCTTT
j_gene: TRBJ1-1
v_gene: TRBV15
abundance: NA
d_gene: NA

CDR3aa: CASRTGTNSVELFF
CDR3nt: TGTGCCAGCAGAACTGGGACTAATTCCGTGGAGCTTTTTTTT
j_gene: TRBJ2-2
v_gene: TRBV7-2
abundance: NA
d_gene: TRBD2

CDR3aa: CASSEGRGYTEAFF
CDR3nt: TGTGCCAGCAGTGAGGGCAGGGGATACACTGAAGCTTTCTTT
j_gene: TRBJ1-1
v_gene: TRBV2
abundance: few
d_gene: NA

CDR3aa: CSATTSLAKNIQYF
CDR3nt: TGCAGTGCAACGACTAGCTTAGCCAAAAACATTCAGTACTTC
j_gene: TRBJ2-4
v_gene: TRBV20-1
abundance: NA
d_gene: TRBD2

CDR3aa: CASSYPPTGQSQETQYF
CDR3nt: TGTGCCAGCAGTTACCCGCCGACGGGACAGTCACAAGAGACCCAGTACTTC
j_gene: TRBJ2-5
v_gene: TRBV6-6
abundance: NA
d_gene: TRBD1

CDR3aa: CASSHSPGPYEQYF
CDR3nt: TGTGCCAGCAGCCATTCACCAGGACCCTACGAGCAGTACTTC
j_gene: TRBJ2-7
v_gene: TRBV3-1
abundance: NA
d_gene: NA

CDR3aa: CASKEGSNQPQHF
CDR3nt: TGTGCCAGTAAAGAGGGAAGCAATCAGCCCCAGCATTTT
j_gene: TRBJ1-5
v_gene: TRBV19
abundance: NA
d_gene: NA

CDR3aa: CSVAAGQGFGHGYTF
CDR3nt: TGCAGCGTTGCCGCGGGACAGGGATTCGGGCATGGCTACACCTTC
j_gene: TRBJ1-2
v_gene: TRBV29-1
abundance: NA
d_gene: TRBD1

CDR3aa: CASSSQGGDNQPQHF
CDR3nt: TGTGCCAGCAGCTCACAGGGGGGCGACAATCAGCCCCAGCATTTT
j_gene: TRBJ1-5
v_gene: TRBV7-2
abundance: many
d_gene: TRBD1

CDR3aa: CASSYPTGTGANVLTF
CDR3nt: TGTGCCAGCAGCTACCCAACAGGGACTGGGGCCAACGTCCTGACTTTC
j_gene: TRBJ2-6
v_gene: TRBV5-5
abundance: few
d_gene: NA

CDR3aa: CASSNPGERNEQFF
CDR3nt: TGTGCCAGCAGTAATCCCGGGGAGCGCAATGAGCAGTTCTTC
j_gene: TRBJ2-1
v_gene: TRBV12-3/TRBV12-4
abundance: NA
d_gene: NA

CDR3aa: CATGYGYTF
CDR3nt: TGTGCCACAGGGTATGGCTACACCTTC
j_gene: TRBJ1-2
v_gene: TRBV24-1
abundance: NA
d_gene: NA

CDR3aa: CASGTGNSGNTIYF
CDR3nt: TGTGCCAGTGGGACAGGGAACTCTGGAAACACCATATATTTT
j_gene: TRBJ1-3
v_gene: TRBV7-8
abundance: NA
d_gene: TRBD1

CDR3aa: CASLPEGSVTDTQYF
CDR3nt: TGTGCCAGCCTCCCCGAGGGTTCAGTCACAGATACGCAGTATTTT
j_gene: TRBJ2-3
v_gene: TRBV7-8
abundance: few
d_gene: NA

CDR3aa: CASSLLAGGTEAFF
CDR3nt: TGTGCCAGCAGTTTATTAGCGGGGGGCACTGAAGCTTTCTTT
j_gene: TRBJ1-1
v_gene: TRBV12-3/TRBV12-4
abundance: NA
d_gene: NA

CDR3aa: CASSDRRAGGHNEQFF
CDR3nt: TGTGCCAGCAGTGATAGGCGAGCGGGGGGGCACAATGAGCAGTTCTTC
j_gene: TRBJ2-1
v_gene: TRBV6-1
abundance: few
d_gene: TRBD2

CDR3aa: CASSPQGNQPQHF
CDR3nt: TGTGCCAGCAGCCCCCAGGGGAATCAGCCCCAGCATTTT
j_gene: TRBJ1-5
v_gene: TRBV7-2
abundance: many
d_gene: NA

CDR3aa: CASSLADTGYGYTF
CDR3nt: TGTGCCAGTTCCTTGGCCGATACAGGCTATGGCTACACCTTC
j_gene: TRBJ1-2
v_gene: TRBV28
abundance: NA
d_gene: NA